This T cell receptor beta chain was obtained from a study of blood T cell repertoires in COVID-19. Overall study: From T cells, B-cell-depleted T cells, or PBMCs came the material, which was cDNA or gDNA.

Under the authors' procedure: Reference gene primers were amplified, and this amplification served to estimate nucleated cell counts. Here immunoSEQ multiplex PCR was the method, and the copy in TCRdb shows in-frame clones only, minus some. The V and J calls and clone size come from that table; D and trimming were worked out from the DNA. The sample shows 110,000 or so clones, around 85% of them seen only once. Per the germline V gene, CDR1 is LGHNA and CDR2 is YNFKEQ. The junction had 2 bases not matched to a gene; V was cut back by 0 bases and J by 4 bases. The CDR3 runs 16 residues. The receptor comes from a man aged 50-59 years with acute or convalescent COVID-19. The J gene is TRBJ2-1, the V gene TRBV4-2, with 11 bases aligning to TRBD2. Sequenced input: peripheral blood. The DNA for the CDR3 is TGTGCCAGCAGCCAAGAGGGACTAGCGGAGTACAATGAGCAGTTCTTC. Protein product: CASSQEGLAEYNEQFF.